This T cell receptor beta chain was sequenced during a study of blood T cell repertoires in COVID-19 (dated by TCRdb to the early 2020s). Concerning the study at large: Samples covering the acute and convalescent phases of COVID-19 were provided by collaborators in the United States, Italy and Spain. Nearly every sample came with metadata listing a de-identified subject ID, COVID-19 status, age in years and sex. A freely available public database, intended as a resource for researchers studying the immune response to SARS-CoV-2, is where the repertoires were released. The prospective study material was composed of cDNA or gDNA derived from T cells, B-cell-depleted T cells, or PBMCs. The samples were drawn from the first 160 participants of the ongoing ImmuneRACE study and from more than 1,000 subjects provided by 6 global collaborators. Subjects who had been exposed to COVID-19, were actively infected with it, or had recovered from it provided the deeply sampled blood TCRbeta repertoires that made up the dataset. Where available, HLA class I and class II types were obtained from metadata supplied by the sample provider rather than from assay-based typing.

Each collaborating institution followed its own protocols to collect whole blood in K2EDTA tubes. For TCRbeta analysis, collaborators shipped samples in one of three forms: frozen whole blood, isolated PBMCs, or DNA extracted from either of those sample types. TCRbeta CDR3 regions were amplified from genomic DNA using the immunoSEQ Assay, a bias-controlled multiplex PCR. Per the source publication's procedure: Within the assay, amplification of reference gene primers was used to estimate how many nucleated cells each sample contained. To quantify the absolute abundance of each unique TCRbeta CDR3 rearrangement, sequence reads were collapsed and filtered. For each sample, productive Simpson clonality was calculated by taking the square root of Simpson's diversity index across productive rearrangements. Sourced from immuneACCESS, this table was stored by TCRdb with only in-frame sequences that have V and J called. A share of the clones is absent; for the studies checked, an unresolved V gene accounts for under half, and the remainder has no known explanation. V, J and clone size are those of that table, while D and trimming were read from the DNA. Present in this sample are 150,000 to 200,000 clones, 82% of which were seen just once. The ten most abundant clones make up about 8.4% of the sample.

This clone turned up a few times. Its antigen is currently not known. The record has no base qualities; no much larger clone is one base away. What the authors observed across the whole study: The quantity of clinical and demographic metadata differed by source and by participant and was supplied without curation.

The CDR3 goes from the cysteine to the phenylalanine over 15 residues. The only DNA kept is the CDR3, 45 bases in frame from the first base. As encoded in the germline V gene, CDR1 is MDHEN while CDR2 is SYDVKM. V and J are truncated by 5 bases and 7 bases respectively, leaving an intervening sequence of 17 bases. Sequencing was carried out using peripheral blood. The rearranged chain carries TRBV28 and TRBJ1-4; perhaps TRBD1 is the D gene, with 6 bases matching. The receptor was derived from a woman between 65 and 79 years old with acute or convalescent COVID-19. The CDR3 loop reads CASSTPGTRSEKLFF. The bases read TGTGCCAGCAGTACCCCTGGGACAAGATCTGAAAAACTGTTTTTT. Here the CDR3 is joined to the reference TRBV28 and TRBJ1-4 genes, and the full variable domain is: DVKVTQSSRYLVKRTGEKVFLECVQDMDHENMFWYRQDPGLGLRLIYFSYDVKMKEKGDIPEGYSVSREKKERFSLILESASTNQTSMYLCASSTPGTRSEKLFFGSGTQLSVL.